The rows below give T cell receptor beta chains drawn from one sample of a study of OX40 agonist ivuxolimab in advanced cancers. The assay was immunoSEQ multiplex PCR, and TCRdb's table has in-frame clones only and misses some. The sample lists about 77,000 clones, over 70% occurring once. This sample comprised CD4+ or CD8+ T cells sorted from blood, obtained in a trial of the OX40 agonist ivuxolimab. These receptors all come from an adult with an advanced solid tumor such as melanoma, head and neck, liver or kidney cancer. The CDR3 runs from the conserved cysteine through the conserved F or W. The D gene is left open where the match is weak. Only some rows state a clone size, as once, few, many or a class for expanded clones.

>TRBV19|NA|TRBJ1-4|NA
CASSIRQSNEKLFF
TGTGCCAGTAGTATAAGGCAGAGTAATGAAAAACTGTTTTTT
>TRBV7-9|NA|TRBJ2-7|NA
CASSLERHEQYF
TGTGCCAGCAGCTTAGAAAGGCACGAGCAGTACTTC
>TRBV14|NA|TRBJ2-3|NA
CASSPYTSWGTQYF
TGTGCCAGCAGCCCCTACACGAGTTGGGGTACGCAGTATTTT
>TRBV19|NA|TRBJ2-1|NA
CASSRSSSYNEQFF
TGTGCCAGTAGTCGGTCGAGCTCCTACAATGAGCAGTTCTTC
>TRBV6-1|NA|TRBJ2-7|NA
CATQDGRSYEQYF
TGTGCCACCCAAGACGGACGCTCCTACGAGCAGTACTTC
>TRBV6-5|NA|TRBJ1-5|NA
CASSYRQGSNQPQHF
TGTGCCAGCAGTTACCGTCAGGGGAGCAATCAGCCCCAGCATTTT
>TRBV5-4|NA|TRBJ1-1|NA
CASSPGQQTNTEAFF
TGTGCCAGCAGCCCCGGACAGCAAACAAACACTGAAGCTTTCTTT
>TRBV19|TRBD1|TRBJ1-5|few
CAIDRGSNQPQHF
TGTGCCATCGACAGGGGTAGCAATCAGCCCCAGCATTTT
>TRBV7-2|TRBD1|TRBJ2-2|once
CASSRDRNTGELFF
TGTGCCAGCAGCCGGGACAGAAACACCGGGGAGCTGTTTTTT
>TRBV14|NA|TRBJ2-2|NA
CASSQVRTVNTGELFF
TGTGCCAGCAGCCAGGTCAGGACAGTGAACACCGGGGAGCTGTTTTTT
>TRBV7-9|TRBD1|TRBJ2-7|NA
CASSLDWTGSYEQYF
TGTGCCAGCAGCTTAGATTGGACAGGATCCTACGAGCAGTACTTC
>TRBV29-1|NA|TRBJ1-4|NA
CSVAAVGQRKLFF
TGCAGCGTTGCTGCCGTGGGGCAGAGAAAACTGTTTTTT
>TRBV30|TRBD1|TRBJ1-2|NA
CAWTKTMTGGYGYTF
TGTGCCTGGACCAAGACTATGACAGGGGGCTATGGCTACACCTTC
>TRBV5-5|NA|TRBJ1-3|NA
CASTPTPMDGNTIYF
TGTGCCAGCACCCCAACCCCTATGGACGGAAACACCATATATTTT
>TRBV5-6|NA|TRBJ2-2|once
CASSFTRGELFF
TGTGCCAGCAGCTTCACCCGGGGGGAGCTGTTTTTT
>TRBV5-1|NA|TRBJ1-1|NA
CASSSQQGNTEAFF
TGCGCCAGCAGCTCCCAACAGGGGAACACTGAAGCTTTCTTT
>TRBV19|NA|TRBJ2-1|few
CASSIDGLAEQFF
TGTGCCAGTAGTATAGATGGGCTAGCGGAGCAGTTCTTC
>TRBV5-4|NA|TRBJ2-7|NA
CASSLVPGPYEQYF
TGTGCCAGCAGCTTGGTGCCAGGACCCTACGAGCAGTACTTC
>TRBV7-2|NA|TRBJ1-1|many
CASNRQENTEAFF
TGTGCCAGCAACCGACAGGAGAACACTGAAGCTTTCTTT
>TRBV19|NA|TRBJ2-7|NA
CASSTTGFSYEQYF
TGTGCCAGTAGTACAACAGGTTTCTCCTACGAGCAGTACTTC
>TRBV7-2|NA|TRBJ2-3|NA
CASSFQQSTDTQYF
TGTGCCAGCAGCTTCCAACAGTCCACAGATACGCAGTATTTT
>TRBV6-6|NA|TRBJ1-5|NA
CASTPRGAGNQPQHF
TGTGCCAGCACCCCAAGGGGGGCTGGCAATCAGCCCCAGCATTTT
>TRBV11-2|TRBD1|TRBJ2-1|NA
CASSNRDRYNEQFF
TGTGCCAGCAGCAACCGGGACAGATATAATGAGCAGTTCTTC
>TRBV5-1|NA|TRBJ2-2|once
CASSSGTPNTGELFF
TGCGCCAGCAGCTCCGGGACACCGAACACCGGGGAGCTGTTTTTT
>TRBV7-9|NA|TRBJ2-1|NA
CASSLGGYEQFF
TGTGCCAGCAGCTTAGGAGGGTACGAGCAGTTCTTC
>TRBV5-4|TRBD2|TRBJ2-1|NA
CASSSGLAANEQFF
TGTGCCAGCAGCTCCGGACTAGCGGCCAATGAGCAGTTCTTC
>TRBV6-5|TRBD2|TRBJ2-1|NA
CASRLAGAIDEQFF
TGTGCCAGCAGACTAGCGGGGGCGATCGATGAGCAGTTCTTC
>TRBV7-3|TRBD2|TRBJ2-2|NA
CASSPGRTSQSGELFF
TGTGCCAGCAGTCCCGGGAGGACTAGCCAATCCGGGGAGCTGTTTTTT
>TRBV6-5|NA|TRBJ2-7|many
CASRLNYEQYF
TGTGCCAGCAGGCTAAACTACGAGCAGTACTTC
>TRBV7-8|NA|TRBJ2-5|NA
CACGRGQETQYF
TGTGCCTGTGGCAGGGGCCAAGAGACCCAGTACTTC
>TRBV5-1|NA|TRBJ1-1|NA
CASSLAMGTEAFF
TGCGCCAGCAGCTTGGCCATGGGCACTGAAGCTTTCTTT
>TRBV7-9|NA|TRBJ1-2|NA
CASSLSGQPNYGYTF
TGTGCCAGCAGCTTGTCGGGCCAGCCTAACTATGGCTACACCTTC
>TRBV11-2|TRBD1|TRBJ2-1|NA
CASSWTGTNEQFF
TGTGCCAGCAGCTGGACAGGGACCAATGAGCAGTTCTTC
>TRBV5-1|NA|TRBJ1-2|once
CASSLYSSNYGYTF
TGCGCCAGCAGCTTATACTCCTCGAACTATGGCTACACCTTC
>TRBV5-4|NA|TRBJ1-1|NA
CASSADSASEAFF
TGTGCCAGCAGCGCGGACAGCGCAAGTGAAGCTTTCTTT
>TRBV14|NA|TRBJ2-2|NA
CAREGLGTGELFF
TGTGCCAGAGAGGGCTTGGGAACCGGGGAGCTGTTTTTT
>TRBV5-1|NA|TRBJ2-5|once
CASSLGSGNGETQYF
TGCGCCAGCAGCTTGGGTTCGGGGAATGGAGAGACCCAGTACTTC
>TRBV7-9|NA|TRBJ1-3|NA
CASSLTGVTNTIYF
TGTGCCAGCAGCCTGACTGGGGTTACAAACACCATATATTTT
>TRBV30|NA|TRBJ1-2|NA
CAWSPGIYGYTF
TGTGCCTGGAGTCCGGGGATCTATGGCTACACCTTC
>TRBV14|NA|TRBJ1-2|few
CASSPDRSYGYTF
TGTGCCAGCAGCCCTGACAGGAGCTATGGCTACACCTTC
>TRBV11-3|NA|TRBJ1-1|NA
CASSLDGGQNTEAFF
TGTGCCAGCAGCTTAGATGGGGGACAGAACACTGAAGCTTTCTTT
>TRBV30|TRBD1|TRBJ1-1|NA
CASVGQVIGNTEAFF
TGTGCATCCGTCGGACAGGTCATAGGGAACACTGAAGCTTTCTTT